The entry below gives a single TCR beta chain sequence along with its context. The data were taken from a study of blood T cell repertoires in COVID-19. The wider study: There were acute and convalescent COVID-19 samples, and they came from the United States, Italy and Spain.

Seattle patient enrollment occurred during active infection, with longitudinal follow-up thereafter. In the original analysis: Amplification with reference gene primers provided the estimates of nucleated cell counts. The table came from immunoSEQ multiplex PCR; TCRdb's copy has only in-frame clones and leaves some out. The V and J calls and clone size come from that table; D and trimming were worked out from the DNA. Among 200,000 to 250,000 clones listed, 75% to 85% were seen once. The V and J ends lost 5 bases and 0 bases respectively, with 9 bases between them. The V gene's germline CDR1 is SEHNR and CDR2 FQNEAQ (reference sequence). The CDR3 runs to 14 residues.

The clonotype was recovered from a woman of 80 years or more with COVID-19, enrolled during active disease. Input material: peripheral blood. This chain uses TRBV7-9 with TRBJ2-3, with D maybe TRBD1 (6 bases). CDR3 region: CASSLQGSTDTQYF. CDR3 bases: TGTGCCAGCAGCCTACAGGGAAGCACAGATACGCAGTATTTT.